The 11 T cell receptor beta chains given below trace back to one sample, sequenced in a study of identical twins' blood T cells. MiXCR was run by TCRdb on the 5' RACE reads, yielding one entry per CDR3 protein. This repertoire shows around 380,000 distinct CDR3 sequences, approximately 30% found once; its top ten account for around 5.6%. The sequenced material came from PBMCs. Receptors originate from a woman aged 18-49 years in good health.

The chain employs TRBV5-1 and TRBJ2-3, with D perhaps matching TRBD2 (7 bases). The CDR3 contains 15 residues. V lost 4 bases to trimming and J lost 4 bases, with 16 bases between them. Germline CDR1 SGHRS, CDR2 YFSETQ. CDR3 DNA: TGCGCCAGCAGCATTACGGGGGGCATGGCAGATACGCAGTATTTT. Its protein product is CASSITGGMADTQYF.

The V call is TRBV11-2, the J call TRBJ2-7; D is ambiguous. CDR3 length: 12 amino acids. V lost 5 bases and J lost 5, with 10 bases in between. Germline V gene sequence: CDR1 SGHAT, CDR2 FQNNGV. The CDR3 coding sequence is TGTGCCAGCAGCCTATATAGTCACGAGCAGTACTTC. This translates into CASSLYSHEQYF.

With respect to this clonotype: This may arise from a read error, as a much more abundant clone is one base away. The chain links TRBV27 to TRBJ2-3, with D hard to call. Trimming shortened V by 6 bases and J by 1 base, and 8 bases separated the two germline ends. Germline CDR1 MNHEY, CDR2 SMNVEV (reference sequence). CDR3 length: 13 amino acids. The CDR3 DNA follows: TGTGCCAGCAGCATACGGGGCACAGATACGCAGTATTTT. It specifies CASSIRGTDTQYF.

This clonotype appeared a few times. V gene TRBV12-3 or TRBV12-4 combines with J gene TRBJ2-1; D perhaps matches TRBD2 (5 bases). There are 12 residues in the CDR3. V lost 6 bases to trimming and J lost 9 bases, with 12 bases between them. The CDR3 spells CASSLTIGEQFF. CDR3 DNA: TGTGCCAGCAGCCTGACTATCGGTGAGCAGTTCTTC.

This rearrangement joins TRBV20-1 to TRBJ2-3; no clear D gene. Germline V CDR1 and CDR2: DFQATT, SNEGSKA (reference sequence). Deletions cut 3 bases from V and 5 bases from J, with 12 bases between. The CDR3 is 13 residues long. CDR3 loop: CSASLRLGDTQYF. The CDR3 region has the DNA TGCAGTGCTAGTCTGCGTCTGGGAGATACGCAGTATTTT.

For this clonotype: The junction shows a germline mismatch at one end, possibly a read error. V and J are TRBV20-1 and TRBJ1-6; 7 bases agree with TRBD1. From germline, CDR1 is DFQATT and CDR2 SNEGSKA (reference sequence). CDR3 size: 14 residues. The CDR3 loop reads CSASRQGVNSHLHF. As DNA, the CDR3 is TGCAGTGCTAGCCGACAGGGAGTAAATTCACACCTCCACTTT.

The chain joins TRBV11-2 to TRBJ2-2; TRBD2 is a possible D gene (6 bases). Looked up from germline, CDR1 is SGHAT and CDR2 is FQNNGV. This CDR3 spans 14 amino acids. V lost 3 bases and J 5 bases, leaving 10 bases between the germline ends. The CDR3 DNA reads TGTGCCAGCAGCTTTACTCGGGGGACCGGGGAGCTGTTTTTT. As protein: CASSFTRGTGELFF.

This clonotype came up once. The chain has TRBV11-2 and TRBJ2-3, with D possibly TRBD1 on 7 matching bases. This CDR3 contains 17 residues. Between the trimmed V and J ends, which lost 6 bases and 2 bases, there was a span of 21 bases. Germline loops: CDR1 SGHAT, CDR2 FQNNGV. For the CDR3, the DNA is TGTGCCAGCAGTCTCCTGTTCCCCAGGGGGGACACAGATACGCAGTATTTT. It yields the protein CASSLLFPRGDTDTQYF.

This clonotype was seen a few times. Here the CDR3 DNA reads TGTGCCAGCAGCTTATCGCGGTTTTTGGCTTTCTTT. It yields the protein CASSLSRFLAFF. The rearrangement links TRBV7-2 to TRBJ1-1; D gene uncertain. V lost 2 bases and J 11 bases, leaving 12 bases between the germline ends. The CDR3 has 12 residues. Germline V gene sequence: CDR1 SGHTA, CDR2 FQGNSA.

This clonotype showed up just once. This chain connects TRBV6-5 to TRBJ1-1, with a tentative D call TRBD1 (5 bases). With 8 bases removed from V and 4 bases from J, the gap between germline ends came to 14 bases. The V gene's germline CDR1 is MNHEY and CDR2 SVGAGI. This CDR3 is built from 13 residues. The CDR3 region is CASSLGRLTEAFF. The DNA of the CDR3 is TGTGCCAGCTCCCTGGGACGGCTCACTGAAGCTTTCTTT.

In the case of this clonotype: A much bigger clone sits one base away, suggesting this may be a read error. V usage is TRBV6-2 or TRBV6-3 and J usage is TRBJ1-5; D call uncertain. CDR1 and CDR2 (germline): MNHEY, SVGEGT. V lost 6 bases and J 6 bases, leaving 9 bases between the germline ends. CDR3 size: 12 residues. CDR3 residues: CASSSRSQPQHF. CDR3 bases: TGTGCCAGCAGCTCGCGGTCTCAGCCCCAGCATTTT.